This T cell receptor (beta chain) was sequenced in a study of OX40 agonist ivuxolimab in advanced cancers. Study in general: All patients had ivuxolimab intravenously every 2 weeks at 0.01 to 10 mg/kg.

The study's findings and limits: Expanded clones were, on average, more numerous in CD8+ T cells than in CD4+.

Of note for this clone: The target antigen is unknown.

This CDR3 spans 16 amino acids. Trimming left V 8 bases short and J 0 bases short, with 17 bases between. The germline V gene has CDR1 KGHSH and CDR2 LQKENI. Data came from immunoSEQ multiplex PCR; TCRdb stores just in-frame clones and leaves some out. The table records around 39,000 clones, around 82% of them present only once. Sequencing was performed on CD4+ or CD8+ T cells sorted from blood, taken in a trial of the OX40 agonist ivuxolimab. The TCR sequence derives from an adult with an advanced solid tumor such as melanoma, head and neck, liver or kidney cancer. The chain combines TRBV18 with TRBJ1-3; D is ambiguous. In DNA form, the CDR3 reads TGTGCCAGCAAACGGGTACCGTCTAGCTCTGGAAACACCATATATTTT. This encodes CASKRVPSSSGNTIYF. Supplemented by reference TRBV18 and TRBJ1-3, the full variable domain reads NAGVMQNPRHLVRRRGQEARLRCSPMKGHSHVYWYRQLPEEGLKFMVYLQKENIIDESGMPKERFSAEFPKEGPSILRIQQVVRGDSAAYFCASKRVPSSSGNTIYFGEGSWLTVV.